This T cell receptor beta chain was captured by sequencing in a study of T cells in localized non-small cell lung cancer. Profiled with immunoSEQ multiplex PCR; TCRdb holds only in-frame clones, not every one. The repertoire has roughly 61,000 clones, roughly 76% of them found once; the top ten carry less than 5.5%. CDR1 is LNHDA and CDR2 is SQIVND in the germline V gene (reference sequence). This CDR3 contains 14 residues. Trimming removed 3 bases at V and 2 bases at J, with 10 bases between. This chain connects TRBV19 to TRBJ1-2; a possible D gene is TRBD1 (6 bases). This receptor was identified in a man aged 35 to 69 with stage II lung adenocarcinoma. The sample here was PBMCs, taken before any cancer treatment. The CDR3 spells CASSIRGRNYGYTF. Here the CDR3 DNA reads TGTGCCAGTAGTATTCGGGGGCGCAACTATGGCTACACCTTC.